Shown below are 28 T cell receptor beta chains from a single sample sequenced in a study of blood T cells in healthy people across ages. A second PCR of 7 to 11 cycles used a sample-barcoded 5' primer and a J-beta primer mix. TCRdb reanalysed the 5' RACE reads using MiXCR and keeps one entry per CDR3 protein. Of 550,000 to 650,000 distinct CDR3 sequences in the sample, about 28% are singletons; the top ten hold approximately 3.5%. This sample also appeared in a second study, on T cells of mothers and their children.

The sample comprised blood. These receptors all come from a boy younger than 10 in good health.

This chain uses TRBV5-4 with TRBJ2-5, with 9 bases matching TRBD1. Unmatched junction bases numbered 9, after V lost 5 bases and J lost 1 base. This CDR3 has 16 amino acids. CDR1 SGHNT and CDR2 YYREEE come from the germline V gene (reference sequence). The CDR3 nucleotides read TGTGCCAGCAGACCTGGACAGGGGAGTTCCCAAGAGACCCAGTACTTC. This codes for CASRPGQGSSQETQYF.

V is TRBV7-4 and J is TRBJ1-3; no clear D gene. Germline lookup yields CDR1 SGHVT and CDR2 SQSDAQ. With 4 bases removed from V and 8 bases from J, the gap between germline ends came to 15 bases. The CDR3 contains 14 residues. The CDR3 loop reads CASSYNPERDTIYF. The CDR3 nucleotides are TGTGCCAGCAGCTACAATCCGGAGCGGGACACCATATATTTT.

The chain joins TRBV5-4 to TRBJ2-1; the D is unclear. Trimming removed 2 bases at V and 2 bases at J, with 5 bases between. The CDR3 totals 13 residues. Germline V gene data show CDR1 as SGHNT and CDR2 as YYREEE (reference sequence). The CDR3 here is CASSFTAYNEQFF. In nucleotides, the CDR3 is TGTGCCAGCAGCTTTACAGCCTACAATGAGCAGTTCTTC.

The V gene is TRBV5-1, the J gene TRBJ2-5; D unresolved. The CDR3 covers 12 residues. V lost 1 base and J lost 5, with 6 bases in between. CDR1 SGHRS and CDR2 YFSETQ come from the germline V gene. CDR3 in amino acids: CASSLKSETQYF. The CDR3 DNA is TGCGCCAGCAGCTTGAAGTCGGAGACCCAGTACTTC.

The CDR3 bases are TGTGCCAGCAGTGACGATAGGGTAAGGGCCTACGAGCAGTACTTC. Its protein product is CASSDDRVRAYEQYF. V usage is TRBV2 and J usage is TRBJ2-7; no firm D call. The CDR3 covers 15 residues. The V and J ends lost 3 bases and 2 bases respectively, with 14 bases between them. CDR1 is SNHLY, CDR2 FYNNEI, per germline. Based on the CDR3 plus reference TRBV2 and TRBJ2-7, the full variable domain is EPEVTQTPSHQVTQMGQEVILRCVPISNHLYFYWYRQILGQKVEFLVSFYNNEISEKSEIFDDQFSVERPDGSNFTLKIRSTKLEDSAMYFCASSDDRVRAYEQYFGPGTRLTVT.

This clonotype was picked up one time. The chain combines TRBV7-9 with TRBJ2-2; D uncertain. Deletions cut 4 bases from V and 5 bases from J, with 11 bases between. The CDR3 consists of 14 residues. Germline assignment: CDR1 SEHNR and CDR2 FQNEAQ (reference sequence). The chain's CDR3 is CASSSRPATGELFF. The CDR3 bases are TGTGCCAGCAGCTCCCGTCCCGCAACCGGGGAGCTGTTTTTT. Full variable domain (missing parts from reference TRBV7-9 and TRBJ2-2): DTGVSQNPRHKITKRGQNVTFRCDPISEHNRLYWYRQTLGQGPEFLTYFQNEAQLEKSRLLSDRFSAERPKGSFSTLEIQRTEQGDSAMYLCASSSRPATGELFFGEGSRLTVL.

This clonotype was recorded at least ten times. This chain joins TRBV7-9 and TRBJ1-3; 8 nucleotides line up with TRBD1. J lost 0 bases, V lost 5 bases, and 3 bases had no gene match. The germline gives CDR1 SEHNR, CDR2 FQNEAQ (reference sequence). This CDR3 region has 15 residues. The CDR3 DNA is TGTGCCAGCAGCCGAGACAGGGGCTCTGGAAACACCATATATTTT. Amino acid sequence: CASSRDRGSGNTIYF.

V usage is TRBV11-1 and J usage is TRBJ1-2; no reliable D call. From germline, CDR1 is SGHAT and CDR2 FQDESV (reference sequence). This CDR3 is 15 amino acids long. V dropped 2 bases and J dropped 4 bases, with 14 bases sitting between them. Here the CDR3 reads CASSLTVTSGYGYTF. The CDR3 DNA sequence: TGTGCCAGCAGCTTAACCGTCACCTCTGGCTATGGCTACACCTTC.

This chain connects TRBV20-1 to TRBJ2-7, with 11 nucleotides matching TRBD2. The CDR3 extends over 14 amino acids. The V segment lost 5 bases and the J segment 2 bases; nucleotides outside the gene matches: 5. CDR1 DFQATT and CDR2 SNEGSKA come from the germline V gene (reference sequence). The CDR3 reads CSAGTSGLPYEQYF. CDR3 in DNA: TGCAGTGCTGGGACTAGCGGTCTACCCTACGAGCAGTACTTC.

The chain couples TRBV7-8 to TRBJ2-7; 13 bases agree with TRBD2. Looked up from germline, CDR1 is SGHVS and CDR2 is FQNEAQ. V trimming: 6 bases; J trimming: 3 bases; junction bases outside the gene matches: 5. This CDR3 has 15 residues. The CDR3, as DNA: TGTGCCAGCAGGGGGACTAGCGGGGTGCACTACGAGCAGTACTTC. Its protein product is CASRGTSGVHYEQYF.

CDR3 loop: CASSRGGAYEQYF. The CDR3 DNA sequence: TGTGCCAGCAGCCGTGGGGGGGCTTACGAGCAGTACTTC. This chain links TRBV12-3 or TRBV12-4 with TRBJ2-7, with D possibly matching TRBD2 (7 bases). The germline V and J ends were trimmed by 6 bases and 4 bases, with 13 bases remaining between them. The CDR3 length is 13 residues.

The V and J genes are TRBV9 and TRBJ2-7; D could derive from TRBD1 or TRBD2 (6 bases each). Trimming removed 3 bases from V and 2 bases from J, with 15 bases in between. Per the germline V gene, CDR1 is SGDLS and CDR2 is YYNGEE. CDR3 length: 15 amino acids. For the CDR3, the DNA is TGTGCCAGCAGCGCCGGAGGGGGGTTCGCCTACGAGCAGTACTTC. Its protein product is CASSAGGGFAYEQYF.

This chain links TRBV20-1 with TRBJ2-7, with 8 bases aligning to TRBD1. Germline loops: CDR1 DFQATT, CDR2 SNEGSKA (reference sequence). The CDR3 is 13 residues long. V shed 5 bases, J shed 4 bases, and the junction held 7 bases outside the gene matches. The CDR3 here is CSASGGGWYEQYF. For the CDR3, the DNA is TGCAGTGCTTCAGGGGGCGGATGGTACGAGCAGTACTTC.

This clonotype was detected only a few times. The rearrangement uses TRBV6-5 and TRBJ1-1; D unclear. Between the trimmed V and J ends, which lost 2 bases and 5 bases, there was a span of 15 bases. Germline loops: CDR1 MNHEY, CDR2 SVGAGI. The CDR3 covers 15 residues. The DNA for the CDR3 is TGTGCCAGCAGTTACGTGCGGTCGGGCGGAACTGAAGCTTTCTTT. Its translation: CASSYVRSGGTEAFF.

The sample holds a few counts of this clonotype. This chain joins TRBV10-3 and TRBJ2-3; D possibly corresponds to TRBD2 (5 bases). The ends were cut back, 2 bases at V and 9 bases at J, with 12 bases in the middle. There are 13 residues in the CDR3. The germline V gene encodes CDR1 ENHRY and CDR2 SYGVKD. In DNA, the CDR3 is TGTGCCATCAGTGAGGAACTAGTCGGCACGCAGTATTTT. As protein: CAISEELVGTQYF.

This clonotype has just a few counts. The CDR3 here is CASTGLAGLVGTGELFF. The CDR3, as DNA: TGTGCCAGTACGGGACTAGCGGGCCTCGTGGGCACCGGGGAGCTGTTTTTT. The chain joins TRBV6-1 to TRBJ2-2, with TRBD2 identical over 12 bases. Germline V gene sequence: CDR1 MNHNS, CDR2 SASEGT. Germline trimming cut 9 bases from V and 4 bases from J; bases unmatched to any gene: 12. The CDR3 is 17 amino acids.

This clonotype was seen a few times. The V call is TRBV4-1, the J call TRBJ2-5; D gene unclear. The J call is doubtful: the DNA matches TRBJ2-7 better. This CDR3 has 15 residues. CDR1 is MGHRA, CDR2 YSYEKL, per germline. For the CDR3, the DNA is TGCGCCAGCAGCCAAGAAGTAGGATTGACCTACGAGCAGTACTTC. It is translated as CASSQEVGLTYEQYF.

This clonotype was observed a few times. This CDR3 reads CASSQAPQGSGSEQFF. The CDR3 coding sequence is TGCGCCAGCAGCCAAGCCCCACAGGGTTCGGGGAGTGAGCAGTTCTTC. The chain is built from TRBV4-1 and TRBJ2-1; D possibly corresponds to TRBD1 (6 bases). The CDR3 consists of 16 residues. Trimming removed 1 base from V and 9 bases from J, with 19 bases in between. CDR1 is MGHRA, CDR2 YSYEKL, per germline.

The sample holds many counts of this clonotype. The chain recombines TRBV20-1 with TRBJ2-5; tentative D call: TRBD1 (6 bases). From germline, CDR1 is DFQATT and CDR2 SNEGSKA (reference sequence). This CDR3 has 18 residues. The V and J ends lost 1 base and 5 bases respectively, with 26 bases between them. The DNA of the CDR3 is TGCAGTGCTAGAGGACCTCAGCCGTTGGGGGCCCTCGGGGAGACCCAGTACTTC. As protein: CSARGPQPLGALGETQYF.

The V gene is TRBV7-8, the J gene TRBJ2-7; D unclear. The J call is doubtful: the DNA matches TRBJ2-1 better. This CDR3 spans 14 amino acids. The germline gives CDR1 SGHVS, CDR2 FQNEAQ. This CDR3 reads CASSSEIRYNEQFF. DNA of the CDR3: TGTGCCAGCAGCTCAGAAATCAGGTACAATGAGCAGTTCTTC.

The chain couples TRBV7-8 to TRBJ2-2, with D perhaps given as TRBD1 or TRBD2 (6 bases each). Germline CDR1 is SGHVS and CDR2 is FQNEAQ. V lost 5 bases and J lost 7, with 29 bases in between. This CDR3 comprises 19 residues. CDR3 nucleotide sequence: TGTGCCAGCAGCCCTAGTAGAGGGGGGTTCTCACAAAGGGACGGGGAGCTGTTTTTT. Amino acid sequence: CASSPSRGGFSQRDGELFF.

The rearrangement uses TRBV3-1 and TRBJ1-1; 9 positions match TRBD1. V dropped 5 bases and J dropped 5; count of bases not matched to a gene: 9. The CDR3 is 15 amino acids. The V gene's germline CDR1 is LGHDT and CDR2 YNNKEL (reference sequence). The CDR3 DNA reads TGTGCCAGCAGCTTAAACAGGGGGCTAAAAACTGAAGCTTTCTTT. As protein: CASSLNRGLKTEAFF.

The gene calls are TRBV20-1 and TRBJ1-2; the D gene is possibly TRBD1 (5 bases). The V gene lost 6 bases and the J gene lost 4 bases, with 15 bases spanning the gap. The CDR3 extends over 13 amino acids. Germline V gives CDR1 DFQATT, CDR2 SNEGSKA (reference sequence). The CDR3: CSAMGRGGYGYTF. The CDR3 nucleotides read TGCAGTGCAATGGGTAGGGGTGGCTATGGCTACACCTTC.

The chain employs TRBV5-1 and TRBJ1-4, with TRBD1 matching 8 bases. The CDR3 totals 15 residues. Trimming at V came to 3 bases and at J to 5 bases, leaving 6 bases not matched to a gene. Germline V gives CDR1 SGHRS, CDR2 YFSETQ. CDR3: CASSSGQGRNEKLFF. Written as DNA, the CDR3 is TGCGCCAGCAGCTCAGGACAGGGAAGAAATGAAAAACTGTTTTTT.

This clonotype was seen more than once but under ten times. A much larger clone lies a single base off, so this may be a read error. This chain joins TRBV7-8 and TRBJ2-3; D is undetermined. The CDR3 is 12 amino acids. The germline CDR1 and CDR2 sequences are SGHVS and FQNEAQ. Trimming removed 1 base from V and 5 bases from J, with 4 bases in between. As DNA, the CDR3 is TGTGCCAGCAGCTTAGGGAAAGATACGCAGTATTTT. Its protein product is CASSLGKDTQYF. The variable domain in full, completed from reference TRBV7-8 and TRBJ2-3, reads GAGVSQSPRYKVAKRGQDVALRCDPISGHVSLFWYQQALGQGPEFLTYFQNEAQLDKSGLPSDRFFAERPEGSVSTLKIQRTQQEDSAVYLCASSLGKDTQYFGPGTRLTVL.

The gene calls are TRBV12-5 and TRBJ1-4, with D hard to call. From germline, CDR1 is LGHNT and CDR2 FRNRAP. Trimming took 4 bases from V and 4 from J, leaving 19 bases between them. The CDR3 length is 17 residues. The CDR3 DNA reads TGTGCTAGTGGTTATGACTTACCGACACTACATAATGAAAAACTGTTTTTT. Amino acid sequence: CASGYDLPTLHNEKLFF.

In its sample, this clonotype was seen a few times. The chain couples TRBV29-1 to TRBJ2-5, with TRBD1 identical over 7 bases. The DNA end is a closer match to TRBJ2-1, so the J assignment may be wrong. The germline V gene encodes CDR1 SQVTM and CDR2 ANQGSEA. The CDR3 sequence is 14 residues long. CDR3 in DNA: TGCAGCATCAGGGACAGCCACACCTACAATGAGCAGTTCTTC. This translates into CSIRDSHTYNEQFF.

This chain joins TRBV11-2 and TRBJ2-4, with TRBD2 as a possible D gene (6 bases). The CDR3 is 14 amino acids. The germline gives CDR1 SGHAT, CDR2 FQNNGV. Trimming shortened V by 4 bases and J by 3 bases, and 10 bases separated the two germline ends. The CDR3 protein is CASSYGGIKNIQYF. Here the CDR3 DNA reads TGTGCCAGCAGCTACGGGGGTATCAAAAACATTCAGTACTTC.